These 15 T cell receptor beta chains came from one sample sequenced in a study of T cell repertoires in cytomegalovirus infection. TCRdb analysed the reads with MiXCR anew, one entry per CDR3 protein. The sample carries under 800,000 distinct CDR3 sequences, more than 20% recorded once. The sequenced sample was CD8+ T cells from PBMCs. Every receptor here comes from a human donor in good health (CMV status not recorded). Some clones in this sample may be carry-over from other donors' samples.

The rearrangement links TRBV19 to TRBJ2-1; the D gene is possibly TRBD1 (6 bases). CDR1 and CDR2 from the germline V gene are LNHDA and SQIVND (reference sequence). V gave up 5 bases and J gave up 4 bases, with 12 bases separating them. The CDR3 is 14 amino acids. Here the CDR3 reads CASSPWDKYNEQFF. The CDR3 nucleotides read TGTGCCAGTAGTCCCTGGGACAAATACAATGAGCAGTTCTTC.

The sample holds many counts of this clonotype. The chain combines TRBV7-2 with TRBJ2-1, with TRBD2 matching over 11 bases. The ends lost 3 bases at V and 5 bases at J; junction bases unmatched: 3. This CDR3 has 15 amino acids. Germline V gene lookup returns CDR1 SGHTA and CDR2 FQGNSA. CDR3 loop: CASSFIAGGNNEQFF. DNA for the CDR3: TGTGCCAGCAGCTTCATAGCGGGGGGGAACAATGAGCAGTTCTTC.

The chain combines TRBV10-3 with TRBJ2-7; tentatively, D is TRBD2 (5 bases). Trimming took 8 bases from V and 6 from J, leaving 14 bases between them. From germline, CDR1 is ENHRY and CDR2 SYGVKD. The CDR3 sequence is 12 residues long. CDR3 residues: CAISSGGSEQYV. Here the CDR3 DNA reads TGTGCCATCTCAAGCGGAGGCAGCGAGCAGTACGTC.

This clonotype was recorded many times. The V call is TRBV6-1, the J call TRBJ1-1; a weak D match, TRBD1 (5 bases). The germline V and J ends were trimmed by 1 base and 0 bases, with 12 bases remaining between them. Germline loops: CDR1 MNHNS, CDR2 SASEGT. This CDR3 comprises 16 residues. The chain's CDR3 is CASSEEPLTVNTEAFF. CDR3 coding DNA: TGTGCCAGCAGTGAAGAACCACTGACAGTGAACACTGAAGCTTTCTTT.

The J gene is TRBJ2-1, the V gene TRBV27; D might be TRBD2 (7 bases). The CDR3 has 15 amino acids. The germline CDR1 and CDR2 sequences are MNHEY and SMNVEV (reference sequence). The germline V and J ends were trimmed by 2 bases and 3 bases, with 11 bases remaining between them. Here the CDR3 reads CASSLGGADYNEQFF. The CDR3 DNA reads TGTGCCAGCAGTTTAGGGGGGGCGGACTACAATGAGCAGTTCTTC.

The chain couples TRBV5-1 to TRBJ1-1; 9 nucleotides line up with TRBD1. Germline V gene data show CDR1 as SGHRS and CDR2 as YFSETQ. The ends lost 3 bases at V and 3 bases at J; junction bases unmatched: 3. There are 14 residues in the CDR3. The CDR3 region is CASSSDRGDTEAFF. The CDR3 DNA reads TGCGCCAGCAGCTCGGACAGGGGAGACACTGAAGCTTTCTTT.

V gene TRBV6-5 combines with J gene TRBJ1-6; no clear D. Germline-derived CDR1 and CDR2 are MNHEY and SVGAGI. CDR3 length equals 15 residues. Trimming took 4 bases from V and 4 from J, leaving 11 bases between them. The CDR3 region is CASSLIDGYNSPLHF. CDR3 nucleotide sequence: TGTGCCAGCAGTTTAATCGACGGGTATAATTCACCCCTCCACTTT.

Remarks on this clonotype: Given a much more abundant clone one base away, this may be a read error. The chain joins TRBV7-6 to TRBJ2-2; D might be TRBD2 (5 bases). The CDR3 sequence is 11 residues long. Germline-derived CDR1 and CDR2 are SGHVS and FNYEAQ. CDR3 protein: CASSPPGVLFF. CDR3 sequence (DNA): TGTGCCAGCAGCCCCCCCGGGGTGCTGTTTTTT.

The J gene is TRBJ2-3, the V gene TRBV4-3, with a tentative D call TRBD2 (7 bases). The CDR3 runs to 15 residues. The V end lost 3 bases, the J end lost 4 bases, and 14 bases lay between the germline ends. Germline V lookup: CDR1 LGHNA, CDR2 YSLEER. CDR3 bases: TGCGCCAGCAGCCAGTGGGGGGGGGCGGCAGATACGCAGTATTTT. Encoded protein: CASSQWGGAADTQYF.

As regards this clonotype: A read error may be the cause here, since a much bigger clone is one base away. This sequence joins TRBV28 and TRBJ1-5, with D maybe TRBD1 (6 bases). Germline CDR1 is MDHEN and CDR2 is SYDVKM. V was pared by 2 bases and J by 5 bases, with 13 bases between. CDR3 length: 15 residues. DNA of the CDR3: TGTGCCAGCAGTTTACAGCCGGGGGGCTATCAGCCCCAGCATTTT. It encodes CASSLQPGGYQPQHF. Full variable domain (remainder filled in from reference TRBV28 and TRBJ1-5): DVKVTQSSRYLVKRTGEKVFLECVQDMDHENMFWYRQDPGLGLRLIYFSYDVKMKEKGDIPEGYSVSREKKERFSLILESASTNQTSMYLCASSLQPGGYQPQHFGDGTRLSIL.

The chain carries TRBV29-1 and TRBJ1-3, with 7 bases that match TRBD1. In germline, CDR1 is SQVTM, CDR2 ANQGSEA. This CDR3 is 17 amino acids long. Unmatched junction bases numbered 12, after V lost 4 bases and J lost 0 bases. This chain's CDR3 is CSVASAGQSFSGNTIYF. In DNA, the CDR3 is TGCAGCGTTGCGTCAGCGGGACAGTCCTTCTCTGGAAACACCATATATTTT.

This clonotype appeared a few times. The genes are TRBV6-2 or TRBV6-3 and TRBJ2-1, with D perhaps TRBD1 (6 bases). The CDR3 extends over 15 amino acids. Trimming shortened V by 0 bases and J by 2 bases, and 8 bases separated the two germline ends. CDR1 and CDR2 (germline): MNHEY, SVGEGT. The CDR3 loop is CASSYSAGAYNEQFF. The CDR3 region has the DNA TGTGCCAGCAGTTACTCGGCAGGGGCCTACAATGAGCAGTTCTTC.

The table lists this clonotype with many counts. The chain combines TRBV14 with TRBJ2-7, with 7 bases identical to TRBD1. V dropped 4 bases and J dropped 5; count of bases not matched to a gene: 8. The CDR3 has 14 amino acids. Germline V gene data show CDR1 as SGHDN and CDR2 as FVKESK. The DNA of the CDR3 is TGTGCCAGCAGCCTTTTCGACAGGGTCAACGAGCAGTACTTC. It specifies CASSLFDRVNEQYF.

This clonotype was seen a few times. The chain employs TRBV5-6 and TRBJ1-1; 7 bases match TRBD1. Trimming removed 4 bases from V and 3 bases from J; junction bases left unmatched: 6. From germline, CDR1 is SGHDT and CDR2 YYEEEE. The CDR3 spans 14 residues. The CDR3 sequence: CASSLDDRDTEAFF. In DNA form, the CDR3 reads TGTGCCAGCAGCCTGGACGACAGGGACACTGAAGCTTTCTTT.

This clonotype turned up a few times. The chain couples TRBV4-3 to TRBJ1-2; D gene ambiguous. CDR1 LGHNA and CDR2 YSLEER come from the germline V gene. This CDR3 is built from 15 residues. Trimming removed 0 bases at V and 8 bases at J, with 16 bases between. Here the CDR3 DNA reads TGCGCCAGCAGCCAAGATTTCCCCACCCCTTGGGGCTACACCTTC. Translated, it gives CASSQDFPTPWGYTF.